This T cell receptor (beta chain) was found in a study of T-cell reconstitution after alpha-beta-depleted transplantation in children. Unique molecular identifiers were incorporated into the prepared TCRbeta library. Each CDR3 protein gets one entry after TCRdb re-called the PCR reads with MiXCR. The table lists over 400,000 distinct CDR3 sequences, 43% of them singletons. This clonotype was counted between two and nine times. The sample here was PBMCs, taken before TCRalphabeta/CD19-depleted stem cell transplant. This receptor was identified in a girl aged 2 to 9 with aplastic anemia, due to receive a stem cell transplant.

CDR3 nucleotides: TGTGCCAGCAGCTTGGATGGACCCTACGAGCAGTACTTC. This translates into CASSLDGPYEQYF. The chain links TRBV5-5 to TRBJ2-7; D gene uncertain. V lost 0 bases and J 2 bases, leaving 6 bases between the germline ends. Germline CDR1 is SGHKS and CDR2 is YYEKEE (reference sequence). This CDR3 region has 13 residues.